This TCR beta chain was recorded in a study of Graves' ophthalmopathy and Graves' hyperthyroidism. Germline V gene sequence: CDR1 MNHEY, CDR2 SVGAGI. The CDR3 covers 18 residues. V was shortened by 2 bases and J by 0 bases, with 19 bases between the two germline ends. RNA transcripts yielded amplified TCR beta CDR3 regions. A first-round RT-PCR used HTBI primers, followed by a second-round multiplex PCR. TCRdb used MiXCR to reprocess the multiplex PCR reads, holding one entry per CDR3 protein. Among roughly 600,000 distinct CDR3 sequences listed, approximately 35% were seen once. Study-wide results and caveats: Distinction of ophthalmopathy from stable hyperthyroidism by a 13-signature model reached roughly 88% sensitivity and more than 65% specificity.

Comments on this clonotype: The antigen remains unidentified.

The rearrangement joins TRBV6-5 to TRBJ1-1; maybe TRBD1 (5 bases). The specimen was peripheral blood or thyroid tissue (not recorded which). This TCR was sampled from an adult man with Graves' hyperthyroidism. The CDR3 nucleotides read TGTGCCAGCAGTTACGGGCGCCGGGGGGGGAGGATGAACACTGAAGCTTTCTTT. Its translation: CASSYGRRGGRMNTEAFF.